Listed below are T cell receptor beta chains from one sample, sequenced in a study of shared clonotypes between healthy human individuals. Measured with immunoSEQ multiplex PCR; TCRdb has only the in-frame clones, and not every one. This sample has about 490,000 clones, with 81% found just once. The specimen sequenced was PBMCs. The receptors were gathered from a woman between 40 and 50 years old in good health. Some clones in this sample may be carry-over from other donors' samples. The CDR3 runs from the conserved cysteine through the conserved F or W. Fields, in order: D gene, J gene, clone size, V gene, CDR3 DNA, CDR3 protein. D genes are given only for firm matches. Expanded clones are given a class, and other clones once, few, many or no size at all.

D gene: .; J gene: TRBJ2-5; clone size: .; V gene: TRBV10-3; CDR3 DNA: TGTGCCATCAGTGGGGACGAAGAGACCCAGTACTTC; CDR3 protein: CAISGDEETQYF
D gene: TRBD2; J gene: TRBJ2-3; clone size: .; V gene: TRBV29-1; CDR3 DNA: TGCAGCGTACGGACTAGCGCCACAGATACGCAGTATTTT; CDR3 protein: CSVRTSATDTQYF
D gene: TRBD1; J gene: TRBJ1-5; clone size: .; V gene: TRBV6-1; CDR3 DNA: TGTGCCAGCAGTGACCTACAGGGGAATCAGCCCCAGCATTTT; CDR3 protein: CASSDLQGNQPQHF
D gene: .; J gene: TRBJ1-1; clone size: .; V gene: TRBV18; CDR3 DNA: TGTGCCAGCTCACCACGGCCGGTCGAAACGGGGACTGAAGCTTTCTTT; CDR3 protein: CASSPRPVETGTEAFF
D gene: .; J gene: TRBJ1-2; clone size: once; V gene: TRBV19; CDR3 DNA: TGTGCCAGTAGTTCCCTAGGGGACACTCTATGGACCTTC; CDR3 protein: CASSSLGDTLWTF
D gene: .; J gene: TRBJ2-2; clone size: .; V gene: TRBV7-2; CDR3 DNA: TGTGCCAGCAGCCCCAGGGCGGGGGCAAACACCGGGGAGCTGTTTTTT; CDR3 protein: CASSPRAGANTGELFF
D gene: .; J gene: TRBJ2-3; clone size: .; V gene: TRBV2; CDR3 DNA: TGTGCCAGCAGTGTCGAGGTTCCAGATACGCAGTATTTT; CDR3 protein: CASSVEVPDTQYF
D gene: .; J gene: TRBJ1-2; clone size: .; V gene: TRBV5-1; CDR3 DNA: TGCGCCAGCAGCCGCGGACAGTATGGCTACACCTTC; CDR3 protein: CASSRGQYGYTF
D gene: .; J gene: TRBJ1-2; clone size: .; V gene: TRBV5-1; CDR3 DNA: TGCGCCAGCAGCTCAGGAACGGGCTCAGGCTACACCTTC; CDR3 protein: CASSSGTGSGYTF
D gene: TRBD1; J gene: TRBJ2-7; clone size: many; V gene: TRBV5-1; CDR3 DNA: TGCGCCAGCAGCCGGGACAGCGCCTACGAGCAGTACTTC; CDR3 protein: CASSRDSAYEQYF
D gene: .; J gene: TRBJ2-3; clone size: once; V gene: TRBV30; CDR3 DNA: TGTGCCTGGAGTGTAAGACTTGGTACAGATACGCAGTATTTT; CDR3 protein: CAWSVRLGTDTQYF
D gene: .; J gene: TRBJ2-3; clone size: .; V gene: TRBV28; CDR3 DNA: TGTGCCAGCAGCTTAGAGCGGGTGTCAGATACGCAGTATTTT; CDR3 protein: CASSLERVSDTQYF
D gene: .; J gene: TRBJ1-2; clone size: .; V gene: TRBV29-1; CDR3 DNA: TGCAGCGTTCCCCCGGGACAAATTGACGGCTACACCTTC; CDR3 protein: CSVPPGQIDGYTF
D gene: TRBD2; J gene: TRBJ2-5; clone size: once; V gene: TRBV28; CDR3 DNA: TGTGCCAGCAGTTTGGGACTAGCAAAAGAGACCCAGTACTTC; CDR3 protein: CASSLGLAKETQYF
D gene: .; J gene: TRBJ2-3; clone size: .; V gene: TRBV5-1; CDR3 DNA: TGCGCCAGCAGCTTTGACAGCACAGATACGCAGTATTTT; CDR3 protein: CASSFDSTDTQYF
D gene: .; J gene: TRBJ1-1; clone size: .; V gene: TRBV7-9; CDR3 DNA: TGTGCCAGCCGCCACGTCGGACCTAACACTGAAGCTTTCTTT; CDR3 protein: CASRHVGPNTEAFF
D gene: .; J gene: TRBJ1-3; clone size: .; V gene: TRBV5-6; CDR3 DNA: TGTGCCAGCAGCTTGGGGGTAGCTGGAAACACCATATATTTT; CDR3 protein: CASSLGVAGNTIYF
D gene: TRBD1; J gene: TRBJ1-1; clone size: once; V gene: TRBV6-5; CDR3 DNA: TGTGCCAGCAGTCCGGACAGGGGATCCGGCACTGAAGCTTTCTTT; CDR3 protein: CASSPDRGSGTEAFF
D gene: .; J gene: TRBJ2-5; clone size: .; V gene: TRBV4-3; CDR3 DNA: TGCGCCAGCAGCCAAGATAGTGTAGCAGTCCAGTACTTC; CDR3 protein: CASSQDSVAVQYF
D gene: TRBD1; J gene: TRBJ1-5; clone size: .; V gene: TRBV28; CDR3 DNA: TGTGCGAGTCGACAGGGGGGTATGCTGGGCAATCAGCCCCAGCATTTT; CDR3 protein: CASRQGGMLGNQPQHF
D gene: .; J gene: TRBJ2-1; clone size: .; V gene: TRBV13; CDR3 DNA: TGTGCCAGCAGCTTTACCCGGGGACACAATGAGCAGTTCTTC; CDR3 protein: CASSFTRGHNEQFF
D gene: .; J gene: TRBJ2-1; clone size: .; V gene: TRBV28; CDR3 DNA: TGTGCCAGCAGTTTGCCCGGGAGCTCCTACAATGAGCAGTTCTTC; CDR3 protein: CASSLPGSSYNEQFF
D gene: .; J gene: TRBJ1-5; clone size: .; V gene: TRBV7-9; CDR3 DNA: TGTGCCAGCAGCTTCGGCGGGAATCAGCCCCAGCATTTT; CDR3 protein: CASSFGGNQPQHF
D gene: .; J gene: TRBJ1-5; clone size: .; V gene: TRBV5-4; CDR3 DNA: TGTGCCAGCAGCTGCGGGCGGATCGGGCCCCTTTATAGCAATCAGCCCCAGTATTTC; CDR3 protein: CASSCGRIGPLYSNQPQYF
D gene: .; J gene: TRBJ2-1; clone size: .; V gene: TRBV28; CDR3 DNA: TGTGCCAGTGGAAGGAGCAATGAGCAGTTCTTC; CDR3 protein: CASGRSNEQFF
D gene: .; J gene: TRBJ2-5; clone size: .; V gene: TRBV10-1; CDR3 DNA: TGCGCCAGCAGCCGCGGGGACCAAGAGACCCAGTACTTC; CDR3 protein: CASSRGDQETQYF
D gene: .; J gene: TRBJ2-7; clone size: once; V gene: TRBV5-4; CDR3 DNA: TGTGCCAGCAGCTCCGGGTCTCGAAACGACTACGAGCAGTACTTC; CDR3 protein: CASSSGSRNDYEQYF
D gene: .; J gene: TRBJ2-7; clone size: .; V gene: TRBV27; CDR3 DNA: TGTGCCAGCAGTTTTGCGTTGGGGAAATACGAGCAGTACTTC; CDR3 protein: CASSFALGKYEQYF
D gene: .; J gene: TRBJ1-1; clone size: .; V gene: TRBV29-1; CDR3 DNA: TGCAGCGTTAGTTCGGGTTGGGGCATGAACACTGAAGCTTTCTTT; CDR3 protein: CSVSSGWGMNTEAFF
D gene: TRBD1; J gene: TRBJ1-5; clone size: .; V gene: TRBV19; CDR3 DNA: TGTGCCAGTAGTATAGATGAACGACAGGGGGATTTTTCGAAGGGTCAGCCCCAGCATTTT; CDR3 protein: CASSIDERQGDFSKGQPQHF
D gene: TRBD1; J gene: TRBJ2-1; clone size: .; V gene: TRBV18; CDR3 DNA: TGTGCCAGCTCACTTTCCCCAGGGGGTGAGCAGTTCTTC; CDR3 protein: CASSLSPGGEQFF
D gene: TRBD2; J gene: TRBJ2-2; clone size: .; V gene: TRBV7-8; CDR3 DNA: TGTGCCAGCAGCTTAGCCCTAGCGGGAGCAATCACCGGGGAGCTGTTTTTT; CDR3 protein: CASSLALAGAITGELFF
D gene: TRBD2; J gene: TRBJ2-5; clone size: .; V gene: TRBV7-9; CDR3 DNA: TGTGCCAGCAGCTCTACTAGCGGGAGCGGGCAAGAGACCCAGTACTTC; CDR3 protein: CASSSTSGSGQETQYF
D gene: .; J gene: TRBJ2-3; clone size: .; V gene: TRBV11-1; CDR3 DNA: TGTGCCAGCAGCTTAGGTGGTCCCTCCTCCACAGATACGCAGTATTTT; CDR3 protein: CASSLGGPSSTDTQYF
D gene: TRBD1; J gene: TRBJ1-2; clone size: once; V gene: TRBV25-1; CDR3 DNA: TGTGCCAGCAGTTACCTGGACAGGGGGACGGACTACACCTTC; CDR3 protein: CASSYLDRGTDYTF
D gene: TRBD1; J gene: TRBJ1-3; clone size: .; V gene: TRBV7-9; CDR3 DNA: TGTGCCAGCAGCTCAACAGCCGGGACAGGGGGCCAATTTGGAAACACCATATATTTT; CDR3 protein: CASSSTAGTGGQFGNTIYF
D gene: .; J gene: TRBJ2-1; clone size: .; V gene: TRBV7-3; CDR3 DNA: TGTGCCAGCAGCCCCGGAGGGGGCTACAATGAGCAGTTCTTC; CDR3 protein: CASSPGGGYNEQFF
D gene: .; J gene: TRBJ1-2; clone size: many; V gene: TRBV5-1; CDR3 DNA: TGCGCCAGCAGTCCGGACGGGAACTATGGCTACACCTTC; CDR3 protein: CASSPDGNYGYTF
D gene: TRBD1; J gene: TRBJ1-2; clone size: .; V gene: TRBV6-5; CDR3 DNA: TGTGCCAGCAGTTACTGGGGACAGGGTATCTACACCTTC; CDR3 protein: CASSYWGQGIYTF
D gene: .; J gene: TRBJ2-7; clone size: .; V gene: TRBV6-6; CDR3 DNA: TGTGCCAGCAGTCGGGACACCTTTAACCACGAGCAGTACTTC; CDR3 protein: CASSRDTFNHEQYF
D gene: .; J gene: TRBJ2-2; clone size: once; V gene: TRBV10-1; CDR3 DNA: TGCGCCAGCAGTGAGGTCCCAGGCACCGGGGAGCTGTTTTTT; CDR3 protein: CASSEVPGTGELFF
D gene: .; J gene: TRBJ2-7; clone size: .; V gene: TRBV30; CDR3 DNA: TGTGCCTGGAGTGTTGGTTCCCCAGGAGAGCAGTACTTC; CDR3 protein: CAWSVGSPGEQYF
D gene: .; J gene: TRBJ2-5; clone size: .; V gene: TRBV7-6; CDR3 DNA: TGTGCCAGCAGCCAGGCCGGGGGCGCCCGGGGGGAGACCCAGTACTTC; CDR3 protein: CASSQAGGARGETQYF
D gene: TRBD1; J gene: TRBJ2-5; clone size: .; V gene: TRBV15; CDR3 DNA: TGTGCCACCAGCATCCCGAGACAGGGCCTAGGAGAGACCCAGTACTTC; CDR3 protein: CATSIPRQGLGETQYF
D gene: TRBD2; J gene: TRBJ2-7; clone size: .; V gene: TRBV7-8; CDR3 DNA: TGTGCCAGCAGCTTAGGGTCGGCTAGCGGGAGCGAGCAGTACTTC; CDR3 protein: CASSLGSASGSEQYF
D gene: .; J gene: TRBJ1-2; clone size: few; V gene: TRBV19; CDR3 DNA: TGTGCCAGTAGTAGGGGGGTAGGGACAAGCTATGGCTACACCTTC; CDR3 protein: CASSRGVGTSYGYTF
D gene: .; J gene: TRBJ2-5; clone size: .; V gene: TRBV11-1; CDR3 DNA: TGTGCCAGCATGGGTTTGCGAGAAGAGACCCAGTACTTC; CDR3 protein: CASMGLREETQYF
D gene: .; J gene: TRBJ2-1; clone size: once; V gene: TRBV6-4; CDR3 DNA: TGTGCCAGCAGTGACTCGAGGAGGAAAAATGAGCAGTTCTTC; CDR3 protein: CASSDSRRKNEQFF
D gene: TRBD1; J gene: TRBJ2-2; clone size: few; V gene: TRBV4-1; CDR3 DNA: TGCGCCAGCAGCCCTCCCGACAGGGATGGCGGGGAGCTGTTTTTT; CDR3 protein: CASSPPDRDGGELFF
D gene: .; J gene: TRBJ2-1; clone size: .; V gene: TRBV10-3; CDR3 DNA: TGTGCCACCCCCGACACTCCCCTATACAATGAGCAGTTCTTC; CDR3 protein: CATPDTPLYNEQFF
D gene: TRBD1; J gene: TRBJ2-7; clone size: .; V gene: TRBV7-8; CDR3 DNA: TGTGCCAGCAGCTTAAGTGGGACAGGGGAGAATAGCGATGAGGGGCAGTACTTC; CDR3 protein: CASSLSGTGENSDEGQYF